The clone carrying this T cell receptor beta chain was seen repeatedly, ten times or more. The source of the sample is a study of T cells after yellow fever vaccination. Turning to the study itself: Each low-cell-number fraction was prepared by means of SMART-Seq v4 Ultra Low Input.

Each CDR3 protein gets one entry after TCRdb re-called the 5' RACE reads with MiXCR. The sample lists some 260,000 distinct CDR3 sequences, around 4.9% seen once, with around 3.5% in the top ten. Sample: CD4+ T cells sorted from PBMCs, taken on the day of the yellow fever booster vaccination. This receptor was taken from a young man who received the YFV17D yellow fever vaccine.

Written as DNA, the CDR3 is TGTGCCAGCAGCCAAGGTCCAGCGGGGTTACCCTACAATGAGCAGTTCTTC. It is translated as CASSQGPAGLPYNEQFF. The J gene is TRBJ2-1, the V gene TRBV4-2; TRBD2 matches at 7 bases. V shed 1 base and J 2 bases; nucleotides not matched to a gene: 8. Germline CDR1 and CDR2: LGHNA and YNFKEQ. This CDR3 has 17 residues.